One and the same sample provided the 8 T cell receptor beta chains below, sequenced in a study of long-term antiretroviral therapy in people with HIV. Running of the v3.0 immunoSEQ assay took place at survey level. Produced via immunoSEQ multiplex PCR; TCRdb's table is partial and in-frame only. The top ten clones hold roughly 2.3% of a sample with tens of thousands of clones, roughly 88% of them seen once. The specimen was unsorted PBMCs, collected 3 years after starting antiretroviral therapy. The receptors originated from a man aged 45-60 years with HIV.

This chain links TRBV11-3 with TRBJ2-5; D is undetermined. Trimming took off 0 bases at V and 5 bases at J, with 4 bases between the two ends. From germline, CDR1 is SGHNT and CDR2 YENEEA. The CDR3 extends over 12 amino acids. For the CDR3, the DNA is TGTGCCAGCAGCTTAGATTATGAGACCCAGTACTTC. Protein product: CASSLDYETQYF.

The chain joins TRBV7-3 to TRBJ2-1, with 7 bases matching TRBD1. V trimming: 5 bases; J trimming: 4 bases; junction bases outside the gene matches: 8. The CDR3 has 15 residues. CDR1 SGHTA and CDR2 FQGTGA come from the germline V gene. CDR3 sequence reads: CASSETGTEYNEQFF. Here the CDR3 DNA reads TGTGCCAGCAGCGAAACCGGGACAGAATACAATGAGCAGTTCTTC.

This clone was recorded once. One junction end does not reproduce the germline sequence, and a read error may be involved. The J gene is TRBJ1-2, the V gene TRBV30, with D unclear. This CDR3 contains 13 residues. Germline V gene data show CDR1 as GTSNPN and CDR2 as SVGIG (reference sequence). Here the CDR3 reads CAWSALREGRESF. The CDR3 coding sequence is TGTGCCTGGAGTGCCCTTAGAGAGGGAAGAGAGTCGTTC.

This clone was found a few times. V and J are TRBV28 and TRBJ2-7; 10 positions agree with TRBD2. With V trimmed by 2 bases and J by 6 bases, 7 bases remained unmatched. The CDR3 runs 15 residues. Germline V gene sequence: CDR1 MDHEN, CDR2 SYDVKM. The CDR3 loop is CASSLGSGRVAEQYF. CDR3 sequence (DNA): TGTGCCAGCAGTTTAGGGAGCGGGAGGGTTGCCGAGCAGTACTTC.

The chain uses TRBV5-4 and TRBJ1-5; the match to TRBD1 covers 10 bases. The CDR3 covers 14 residues. Germline-derived CDR1 and CDR2 are SGHNT and YYREEE (reference sequence). J lost 6 bases, V lost 4 bases, and 4 bases had no gene match. CDR3 amino acids: CASSMDRGSQPQHF. DNA for the CDR3: TGTGCCAGCAGCATGGACAGGGGGAGTCAGCCCCAGCATTTT.

The V call is TRBV7-2, the J call TRBJ1-2, with TRBD1 as a possible D gene (5 bases). Between the trimmed V and J ends, which lost 0 bases and 6 bases, there was a span of 17 bases. The CDR3 totals 16 residues. Germline V gene sequence: CDR1 SGHTA, CDR2 FQGNSA. For the CDR3, the DNA is TGTGCCAGCAGCTTAGCGGGGGGAGGGCGAAGGGATGGCTACACCTTC. Residues: CASSLAGGGRRDGYTF.

The chain joins TRBV7-9 to TRBJ2-3; TRBD1 might be the D (5 bases). This CDR3 spans 13 amino acids. Trimming took 9 bases from V and 3 from J, leaving 13 bases between them. Germline CDR1 and CDR2: SEHNR and FQNEAQ (reference sequence). The CDR3: CARRQLSTDTQYF. In DNA form, the CDR3 reads TGTGCCAGACGACAGCTATCAACAGATACGCAGTATTTT.

This clone appeared a few times. This chain joins TRBV11-2 and TRBJ1-2, with unresolved D. The CDR3 has 14 residues. CDR1 and CDR2 (germline): SGHAT, FQNNGV. Trimming removed 1 base at V and 4 bases at J, with 10 bases between. This CDR3 is CASSLGRASYGYTF. CDR3 coding DNA: TGTGCCAGCAGCTTAGGCCGGGCCAGCTATGGCTACACCTTC.